The 14 T cell receptor beta chains below come from one sample, sequenced in a study of T cell changes during pregnancy in multiple sclerosis. The table came from immunoSEQ multiplex PCR; TCRdb's copy has only in-frame clones and leaves some out. The table has over 55,000 clones, 80% to 90% seen once. The specimen was peripheral blood from another person, used as feeder cells. All receptors come from a human donor whose cells served as feeder cells for cultures in a pregnancy study.

This clone was detected once. The chain links TRBV27 to TRBJ2-2; D not certain. The germline gives CDR1 MNHEY, CDR2 SMNVEV (reference sequence). There are 15 residues in the CDR3. Deletions cut 7 bases from V and 3 bases from J, with 15 bases between. CDR3 nucleotides: TGTGCCAGCACCCTTTATAACCCCCACACCGGGGAGCTGTTTTTT. This codes for CASTLYNPHTGELFF.

The chain uses TRBV19 and TRBJ2-3; D remains unclear. The CDR3 contains 18 residues. The germline V gene encodes CDR1 LNHDA and CDR2 SQIVND (reference sequence). Trimming shortened V by 9 bases and J by 0 bases, and 25 bases separated the two germline ends. The CDR3 coding sequence is TGTGCCAGCCCCAGGCTGGTGATACCCCAGTGCAGCACAGATACGCAGTATTTT. This encodes CASPRLVIPQCSTDTQYF.

V usage is TRBV5-1 and J usage is TRBJ2-1, with TRBD2 matching 11 bases. The CDR3 extends over 15 amino acids. The J segment lost 7 bases and the V segment lost 4 bases, leaving 7 bases of the junction unmatched. The germline V gene has CDR1 SGHRS and CDR2 YFSETQ. DNA for the CDR3: TGCGCCAGCAGCCCGCAGGGACTAGCGGCGAATGAGCAGTTCTTC. This encodes CASSPQGLAANEQFF.

The rearrangement links TRBV4-1 to TRBJ1-4, with a tentative D call TRBD1 (5 bases). The CDR3 extends over 15 amino acids. In germline, CDR1 is MGHRA, CDR2 YSYEKL. V was trimmed by 3 bases and J by 8 bases, leaving 16 bases between them. The CDR3 DNA follows: TGCGCCAGCAGCCAGGTCTGGGGACTGCTCGAAAAACTGTTTTTT. Amino acids: CASSQVWGLLEKLFF.

This clone showed up just once. The chain couples TRBV6-6 to TRBJ2-1, with unresolved D. Trimming removed 0 bases from V and 9 bases from J, with 12 bases in between. The CDR3 covers 14 residues. Germline V lookup: CDR1 MNHNY, CDR2 SVGAGI (reference sequence). CDR3 protein: CASSYSNLKAEQFF. The CDR3 bases are TGTGCCAGCAGTTACTCAAACCTCAAGGCTGAGCAGTTCTTC.

This clone was detected only a few times. The chain couples TRBV7-2 to TRBJ1-2, with D unresolved. V gave up 1 base and J gave up 6 bases, with 12 bases separating them. Germline V lookup: CDR1 SGHTA, CDR2 FQGNSA. This CDR3 is built from 14 residues. CDR3 residues: CASSLVPAPDGYTF. Here the CDR3 DNA reads TGTGCCAGCAGCTTAGTGCCGGCCCCGGATGGCTACACCTTC.

This chain links TRBV7-3 with TRBJ1-6; tentative D call: TRBD1 (6 bases). CDR1 and CDR2 from the germline V gene are SGHTA and FQGTGA. V lost 4 bases, J lost 6 bases, and 13 bases lay in between. The CDR3 is 15 residues long. This chain's CDR3 is CASSSEPGANSPLHF. CDR3 coding DNA: TGTGCCAGCAGCTCCGAACCGGGGGCTAATTCACCCCTCCACTTT.

The chain joins TRBV7-9 to TRBJ1-3; the D gene is possibly TRBD1 (5 bases). The V end lost 11 bases, the J end lost 0 bases, and 23 bases lay between the germline ends. CDR3 length: 17 amino acids. Looked up from germline, CDR1 is SEHNR and CDR2 is FQNEAQ (reference sequence). The CDR3 DNA sequence: TGTGCCGGGGCCGGACCGGGGACCCGATCCTCTGGAAACACCATATATTTT. Translating it yields CAGAGPGTRSSGNTIYF.

The chain has TRBV6-6 and TRBJ2-4, with 12 nucleotides matching TRBD2. Unmatched junction bases numbered 9, after V lost 5 bases and J lost 7 bases. CDR1 is MNHNY and CDR2 is SVGAGI in the germline V gene (reference sequence). The CDR3 length is 16 residues. The CDR3 loop is CASSTPGTSGWNIQYF. As DNA, the CDR3 is TGTGCCAGCAGTACCCCCGGGACTAGCGGGTGGAACATTCAGTACTTC.

The V gene is TRBV19, the J gene TRBJ1-5; D is unresolved. Germline CDR1 is LNHDA and CDR2 is SQIVND (reference sequence). V shed 3 bases and J shed 0 bases, with 9 bases lying between them. The CDR3 is made up of 15 amino acids. The DNA of the CDR3 is TGTGCCAGTAGTATGGGCATGTATAGCAATCAGCCCCAGCATTTT. As protein: CASSMGMYSNQPQHF. Full variable domain (outside the CDR3, taken from reference TRBV19 and TRBJ1-5): DGGITQSPKYLFRKEGQNVTLSCEQNLNHDAMYWYRQDPGQGLRLIYYSQIVNDFQKGDIAEGYSVSREKKESFPLTVTSAQKNPTAFYLCASSMGMYSNQPQHFGDGTRLSIL.

This clone occurred once. This rearrangement joins TRBV27 to TRBJ1-3; D is unclear. Germline V gene lookup returns CDR1 MNHEY and CDR2 SMNVEV (reference sequence). This CDR3 region has 19 residues. V was clipped by 1 base and J by 2 bases, with 21 bases between them. The CDR3 DNA sequence: TGTGCCAGCAGTTTATTCAGGCCCTCTCCACCTTCTGCTGGAAACACCATATATTTT. Translation: CASSLFRPSPPSAGNTIYF.

The chain has TRBV7-9 and TRBJ2-5; 8 nucleotides match TRBD1. CDR3 length equals 14 residues. With 4 bases clipped from V and 7 bases from J, the junction kept 8 bases outside the gene matches. The germline V gene encodes CDR1 SEHNR and CDR2 FQNEAQ (reference sequence). The CDR3 DNA reads as TGTGCCAGCAGCTCCATGGACAGGGATGTGACCCAGTACTTC. This sequence encodes CASSSMDRDVTQYF.

The chain employs TRBV11-2 and TRBJ2-1; 13 bases are shared with TRBD2. This CDR3 region has 16 residues. Germline V CDR1 and CDR2: SGHAT, FQNNGV. V trimming: 0 bases; J trimming: 6 bases; junction bases outside the gene matches: 2. The DNA of the CDR3 is TGTGCCAGCAGCTTAGATGGACTAGCGGGAGTCAATGAGCAGTTCTTC. Translated, it gives CASSLDGLAGVNEQFF.

This CDR3 is CSVERGSNEQFF. DNA of the CDR3: TGCAGCGTTGAAAGAGGATCCAATGAGCAGTTCTTC. This chain connects TRBV29-1 to TRBJ2-1; D ambiguous. The CDR3 consists of 12 residues. The V gene's germline CDR1 is SQVTM and CDR2 ANQGSEA. V lost 2 bases to trimming and J lost 6 bases, with 8 bases between them.